This T cell receptor beta chain was captured by sequencing in a study of cytomegalovirus exposure and HLA in healthy donors. The CDR3 runs to 12 residues. Germline CDR1 MDHEN, CDR2 SYDVKM. V lost 10 bases to trimming and J lost 3 bases, with 13 bases between them. Only in-frame clones appear in the TCRdb table, and some are missing; sequencing was by immunoSEQ multiplex PCR. The repertoire holds some 180,000 clones, with about three quarters as singletons. As concerns this clone: The antigen remains unidentified.

The approximately 120-subject validation cohort, separate from the approximately 670-subject first cohort, included the donors. General study results and limits: Rarity characterized most TCR sequences, yet some public TCRs appeared in many donors. Researchers catalogued 164 TCR beta chains as cytomegalovirus-associated. Cytomegalovirus status, reportedly, was diagnosed with high specificity and sensitivity by the classifier.

The origin of this receptor is a woman aged 30 to 39 in good health and CMV-seronegative. Sequencing was carried out using PBMCs. The J gene is TRBJ2-7, the V gene TRBV28; D is possibly TRBD1 (6 bases). The CDR3 loop is CAIAKGHYEQYF. CDR3 sequence (DNA): TGTGCCATCGCAAAGGGACACTACGAGCAGTACTTC. The full variable domain, in which reference TRBV28 and TRBJ2-7 provide the parts outside the CDR3, is DVKVTQSSRYLVKRTGEKVFLECVQDMDHENMFWYRQDPGLGLRLIYFSYDVKMKEKGDIPEGYSVSREKKERFSLILESASTNQTSMYLCAIAKGHYEQYFGPGTRLTVT.